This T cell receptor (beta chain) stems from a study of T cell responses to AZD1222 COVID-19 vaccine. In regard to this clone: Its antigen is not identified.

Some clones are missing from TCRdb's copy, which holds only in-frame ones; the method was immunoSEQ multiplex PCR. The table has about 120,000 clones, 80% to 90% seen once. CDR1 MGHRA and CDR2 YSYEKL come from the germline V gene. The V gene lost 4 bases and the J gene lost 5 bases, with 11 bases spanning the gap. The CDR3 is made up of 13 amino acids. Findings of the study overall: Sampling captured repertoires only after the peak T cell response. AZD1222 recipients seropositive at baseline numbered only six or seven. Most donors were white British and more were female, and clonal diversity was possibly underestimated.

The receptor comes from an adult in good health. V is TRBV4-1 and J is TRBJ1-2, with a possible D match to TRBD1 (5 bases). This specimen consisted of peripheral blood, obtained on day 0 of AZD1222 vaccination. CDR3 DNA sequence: TGCGCCAGCAGCCCCAGGGAGGCGTATGGCTACACCTTC. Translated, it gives CASSPREAYGYTF.